A single sample gave rise to the 10 T cell receptor beta chains below, sequenced in a study of blood T cell repertoires in COVID-19. Only in-frame clones appear in the TCRdb table, and some are missing; sequencing was by immunoSEQ multiplex PCR. The table lists around 200,000 clones, about 83% of them singletons. The sequenced material came from peripheral blood. These receptors were collected from a woman under 40 with COVID-19, enrolled during active disease.

V gene TRBV28 combines with J gene TRBJ2-1, with 10 bases identical to TRBD1. This CDR3 is 17 amino acids long. The J segment lost 2 bases and the V segment lost 3 bases, leaving 7 bases of the junction unmatched. CDR1 is MDHEN and CDR2 is SYDVKM in the germline V gene. CDR3 amino acids: CASSFYTGTGAYNEQFF. For the CDR3, the DNA is TGTGCCAGCAGTTTCTATACCGGGACAGGGGCCTACAATGAGCAGTTCTTC.

V and J are TRBV5-5 and TRBJ1-2, with D perhaps TRBD1 (5 bases). This CDR3 region has 13 residues. V shed 0 bases and J shed 8 bases, with 11 bases lying between them. Germline CDR1 reads SGHKS; CDR2 reads YYEKEE (reference sequence). As DNA, the CDR3 is TGTGCCAGCAGCTTGGTTAGCGGGGACGGCTACACCTTC. This sequence encodes CASSLVSGDGYTF.

The chain recombines TRBV27 with TRBJ2-1; 8 nucleotides line up with TRBD2. V dropped 8 bases and J dropped 0; count of bases not matched to a gene: 6. Looked up from germline, CDR1 is MNHEY and CDR2 is SMNVEV (reference sequence). CDR3 length: 15 amino acids. CDR3 sequence (DNA): TGTGCCAGCCAAGGAAGCGGGAGCTCCTACAATGAGCAGTTCTTC. Translation: CASQGSGSSYNEQFF.

Here the CDR3 reads CASSGDRGTYNEQFF. CDR3 in DNA: TGTGCCAGCAGTGGTGACAGGGGGACCTACAATGAGCAGTTCTTC. V gene TRBV2 combines with J gene TRBJ2-1, with TRBD1 matching over 9 bases. CDR3 length: 15 amino acids. V gave up 4 bases and J gave up 2 bases; unmatched junction bases: 3. Germline loops: CDR1 SNHLY, CDR2 FYNNEI. The full variable domain, rest sourced from reference TRBV2 and TRBJ2-1, is EPEVTQTPSHQVTQMGQEVILRCVPISNHLYFYWYRQILGQKVEFLVSFYNNEISEKSEIFDDQFSVERPDGSNFTLKIRSTKLEDSAMYFCASSGDRGTYNEQFFGPGTRLTVL.

This clone appeared a few times. The chain has TRBV5-1 and TRBJ1-6, with a weak D call TRBD1 (6 bases). The germline V gene encodes CDR1 SGHRS and CDR2 YFSETQ. Deletions cut 5 bases from V and 10 bases from J, with 16 bases between. The CDR3 totals 14 residues. CDR3 protein: CASSKTGVGSPLHF. In DNA form, the CDR3 reads TGCGCCAGCAGTAAGACAGGAGTTGGCTCACCCCTCCACTTT.

This rearrangement joins TRBV18 to TRBJ1-1; 7 bases align to TRBD1. The CDR3 totals 15 residues. Looked up from germline, CDR1 is KGHSH and CDR2 is LQKENI. J gave up 3 bases and V 3 bases, and 7 bases lay outside the gene matches. The CDR3 sequence: CASSPPGQRDTEAFF. Here the CDR3 DNA reads TGTGCCAGCTCACCGCCGGGACAGAGGGACACTGAAGCTTTCTTT.

The chain recombines TRBV7-2 with TRBJ2-3; 9 bases line up with TRBD2. CDR3 length: 16 amino acids. With 1 base clipped from V and 2 bases from J, the junction kept 4 bases outside the gene matches. CDR1 is SGHTA, CDR2 FQGNSA, per germline. CDR3 in amino acids: CASSLVGGRATDTQYF. The CDR3 nucleotides read TGTGCCAGCAGCTTAGTGGGCGGGAGGGCCACAGATACGCAGTATTTT.

V is TRBV7-2 and J is TRBJ1-5; D remains unclear. CDR3 length: 14 residues. The V end was cut by 1 base, the J end by 3 bases, with 7 bases between. Germline loops: CDR1 SGHTA, CDR2 FQGNSA. The CDR3 reads CASSLDSHNQPQHF. The CDR3 region has the DNA TGTGCCAGCAGCTTAGACAGTCACAATCAGCCCCAGCATTTT.

This chain connects TRBV5-5 to TRBJ2-2; D is perhaps TRBD1 (6 bases). Deletions cut 0 bases from V and 0 bases from J, with 9 bases between. CDR3 size: 16 residues. The V gene's germline CDR1 is SGHKS and CDR2 YYEKEE (reference sequence). The CDR3 DNA reads TGTGCCAGCAGCTTGGCACAGGGTACGAACACCGGGGAGCTGTTTTTT. Its translation: CASSLAQGTNTGELFF. Variable domain in full (rest from reference TRBV5-5 and TRBJ2-2): DAGVTQSPTHLIKTRGQQVTLRCSPISGHKSVSWYQQVLGQGPQFIFQYYEKEERGRGNFPDRFSARQFPNYSSELNVNALLLGDSALYLCASSLAQGTNTGELFFGEGSRLTVL.

The chain has TRBV10-3 and TRBJ2-7, with D perhaps TRBD1 (6 bases). Germline-derived CDR1 and CDR2 are ENHRY and SYGVKD. This CDR3 is 12 amino acids long. Deletions cut 10 bases from V and 5 bases from J, with 15 bases between. The CDR3 region is CATGSQGNEQYF. The CDR3 coding sequence is TGTGCCACGGGGTCTCAGGGGAACGAGCAGTACTTC.